Presented here are 5 T cell receptor beta chains from one specimen sequenced in a study of beta chain features in type 1 diabetes. The isolated RNA, all of it, was reverse transcribed, so expressed TCRB transcripts were what got sequenced. Libraries were prepared by immunoSEQ multiplex PCR; TCRdb keeps only in-frame clonotypes and omits some of them. The profile covers about 240,000 clones, with 25% to 30% appearing a single time and approximately 4% taken by the ten largest. Sequenced material: central memory CD4+ T cells from blood. The receptors here all came from a man aged 25-45 years in good health.

This clone was observed a handful of times. This chain links TRBV4-3 with TRBJ2-1, with a weak D call TRBD2 (6 bases). The CDR3 loop spans 14 amino acids. V dropped 0 bases and J dropped 10 bases, with 13 bases sitting between them. CDR1 is LGHNA and CDR2 is YSLEER in the germline V gene. The CDR3 nucleotides read TGCGCCAGCAGCCAAGATCGGGATGGAGGGGAGCAGTTCTTC. Protein sequence: CASSQDRDGGEQFF.

The V gene is TRBV4-3, the J gene TRBJ2-5, with D unresolved. This CDR3 is 15 amino acids long. Trimming pared 0 bases from V and 1 base from J, leaving 9 bases between. Germline CDR1 and CDR2: LGHNA and YSLEER. CDR3 DNA: TGCGCCAGCAGCCAAGATGAGTCTCTCCAAGAGACCCAGTACTTC. Translated: CASSQDESLQETQYF.

CDR3 in amino acids: CATSRALISSYEQYF. The CDR3 nucleotides are TGTGCCACCAGCAGGGCCCTCATATCCTCCTACGAGCAGTACTTC. The chain couples TRBV15 to TRBJ2-7, with D hard to call. The CDR3 has 15 residues. The V end was cut by 3 bases, the J end by 0 bases, with 12 bases between. Germline V gene lookup returns CDR1 LNHNV and CDR2 YYDKDF (reference sequence). Full variable domain (remainder filled in from reference TRBV15 and TRBJ2-7): DAMVIQNPRYQVTQFGKPVTLSCSQTLNHNVMYWYQQKSSQAPKLLFHYYDKDFNNEADTPDNFQSRRPNTSFCFLDIRSPGLGDTAMYLCATSRALISSYEQYFGPGTRLTVT.

This clone was seen only a few times. The V and J genes are TRBV5-4 and TRBJ1-1; TRBD1 is a possible D gene (5 bases). Trimming shortened V by 5 bases and J by 3 bases, and 17 bases separated the two germline ends. The germline V gene encodes CDR1 SGHNT and CDR2 YYREEE (reference sequence). The CDR3 length is 15 residues. CDR3 sequence: CASREGVRAYTEAFF. In DNA form, the CDR3 reads TGTGCCAGCAGGGAAGGGGTCAGGGCGTACACTGAAGCTTTCTTT.

This chain connects TRBV21-1 to TRBJ2-2; TRBD2, as called in the table, went unchecked against the DNA. TRBV21-1 is termed a pseudogene. The CDR3 sequence is 22 residues long. This chain's CDR3 is CASSILLTRRIAGGPGTGELFF. CDR3 in DNA: TGTGCCAGCAGCATTCTTCTGACTAGGCGAATAGCGGGAGGGCCGGGTACCGGGGAGCTGTTTTTT.